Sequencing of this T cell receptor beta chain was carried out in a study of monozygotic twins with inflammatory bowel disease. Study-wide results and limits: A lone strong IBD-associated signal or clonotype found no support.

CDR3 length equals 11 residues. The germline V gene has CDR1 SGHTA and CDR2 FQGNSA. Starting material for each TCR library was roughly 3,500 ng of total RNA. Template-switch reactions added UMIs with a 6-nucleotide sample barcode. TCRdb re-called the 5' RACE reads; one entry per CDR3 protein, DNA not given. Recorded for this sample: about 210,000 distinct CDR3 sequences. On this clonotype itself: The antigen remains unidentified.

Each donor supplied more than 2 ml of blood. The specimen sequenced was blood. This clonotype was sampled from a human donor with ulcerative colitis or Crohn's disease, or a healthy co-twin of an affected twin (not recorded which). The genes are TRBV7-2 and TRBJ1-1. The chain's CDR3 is CASSLQVEAFF.